Below are 2 T cell receptor beta chains sequenced from a single sample in a study of tumor and adjacent non-tumor tissue in lung cancer. RNA was extracted from bulk tissue without any cell sorting. More than 3 cm separated this lung sample from the edge of the tumor. The library came from three nested PCR rounds adapted from ARM-PCR protocols. TCRdb ran MiXCR on the multiplex PCR reads and lists one entry per CDR3 protein. This table holds some 70,000 distinct CDR3 sequences, around 65% found once. Material: distant non-tumor lung tissue. These receptors all stem from a woman between 50 and 59 years old with non-small cell lung cancer.

The chain combines TRBV12-3 or TRBV12-4 with TRBJ2-3; no clear D. CDR3 length equals 12 residues. V was trimmed by 10 bases and J by 4 bases, leaving 12 bases between them. The CDR3 DNA reads TGTGCCATCAGCCAATGTTCAGATACGCAGTATTTT. Its translation is CAISQCSDTQYF.

The sample holds a few counts of this clonotype. This chain joins TRBV2 and TRBJ2-5; D remains ambiguous. V lost 3 bases and J 5 bases, leaving 4 bases between the germline ends. The CDR3 covers 11 residues. CDR1 is SNHLY and CDR2 is FYNNEI in the germline V gene. The CDR3 DNA sequence: TGTGCCAGCAGTGATTGGGAGACCCAGTACTTC. It translates to CASSDWETQYF.